This is a list of T cell receptor beta chains from one sample in a study of technical replicates of blood from several donors. TCRdb's copy holds only in-frame clones and misses some; the assay was immunoSEQ multiplex PCR. The sample shows approximately 70,000 clones, 95% to 97% of them seen only once. Input material: T cells isolated from PBMCs. Receptor source: a human donor in good health. CDR3s include the opening cysteine and the closing phenylalanine or tryptophan. D genes are given only for firm matches.

j_call | d_call | v_call | cdr3_aa | cdr3_nt
TRBJ1-1 | TRBD1 | TRBV29-1 | CSVDRDRDFKAFF | TGCAGCGTTGACAGAGACAGGGACTTTAAAGCTTTCTTT
TRBJ2-3 | NA | TRBV9 | CASSVPSTDTQYF | TGTGCCAGCAGCGTTCCAAGCACAGATACGCAGTATTTT
TRBJ2-7 | TRBD1 | TRBV2 | CASSPGQGPYEQYF | TGTGCCAGCTCCCCGGGACAGGGCCCCTACGAGCAGTACTTC
TRBJ2-7 | NA | TRBV7-8 | CASSLWLDALYEQYF | TGTGCCAGCAGCTTATGGCTAGACGCCCTCTACGAGCAGTACTTC
TRBJ1-2 | TRBD1 | TRBV2 | CASTGAPTGNGYTF | TGTGCCAGCACCGGAGCTCCGACAGGGAACGGCTACACCTTC
TRBJ1-5 | NA | TRBV29-1 | CSVVTGYSNQPQHF | TGCAGCGTTGTCACAGGGTATAGCAATCAGCCCCAGCATTTT
TRBJ1-1 | NA | TRBV7-9 | CASSSRENTEAFF | TGTGCCAGCAGCTCCCGGGAGAACACTGAAGCTTTCTTT
TRBJ2-7 | TRBD1 | TRBV4-3 | CASSQEDRGQAFYEQYF | TGCGCCAGCAGCCAAGAAGATCGAGGACAGGCATTCTACGAGCAGTACTTC
TRBJ1-2 | TRBD1 | TRBV6-8 | CASRRTGEGYTF | TGTGCCAGCAGGAGGACAGGGGAAGGCTACACCTTC
TRBJ2-7 | NA | TRBV11-2 | CASSWGTFSYEQYF | TGTGCCAGCAGCTGGGGGACTTTCTCCTACGAGCAGTACTTC
TRBJ1-1 | NA | TRBV30 | CAWERNTEAFF | TGTGCCTGGGAGAGAAACACTGAAGCTTTCTTT